This T cell receptor (beta chain) originates from a study of OX40 agonist ivuxolimab in advanced cancers. Study context: Dosing consisted of intravenous ivuxolimab at 0.01 to 10 mg/kg every 2 weeks. Cohort: 80% to 85% men, mean age around 60, aged about 20 to 90.

This clone has only one observation. The antigen is undetermined. Other DNA sequences in this sample translate to the same CDR3. Produced via immunoSEQ multiplex PCR; TCRdb's table is partial and in-frame only. This sample has approximately 50,000 clones, with over 80% found just once. Trimming pared 1 base from V and 5 bases from J, leaving 12 bases between. Germline CDR1 is SGHAT and CDR2 is FQNNGV. The CDR3 loop spans 14 amino acids. Study findings and constraints: CD8+ T cells were the subset that, on average, had more expanded clones than CD4+.

This clonotype was sampled from an adult with an advanced solid tumor such as melanoma, head and neck, liver or kidney cancer. This specimen consisted of CD4+ or CD8+ T cells sorted from blood, obtained in a trial of the OX40 agonist ivuxolimab. This chain uses TRBV11-2 with TRBJ2-7; maybe TRBD1 (5 bases). This CDR3 reads CASSLVAGPHEQYF. CDR3 in DNA: TGTGCCAGCAGCTTAGTTGCAGGGCCCCACGAGCAGTACTTC.